This is a list of T cell receptor beta chains from one sample in a study of metastatic and nonmetastatic thyroid tumors. With MiXCR, TCRdb reprocessed the PCR reads. The repertoire consists of 14,000 or so clones, with roughly 29% occurring once and the leading ten covering roughly 4.3%. Sequencing was done on a sample of blood. These receptors were taken from a female donor with papillary thyroid cancer or a benign thyroid nodule (not recorded which). Some clones in this sample may be carry-over from other donors' samples. The CDR3 runs from the conserved cysteine through the conserved F or W. D genes are given only for firm matches. A clone size is listed for some rows: how often the clone was seen (once, few, many), or a class if it is expanded.

clone size,V gene,J gene,D gene,CDR3 DNA,CDR3 protein
few,TRBV27,TRBJ2-7,.,TGTGCCAGCAGTTTAGCCGGCGGCGAGCAGTACTTC,CASSLAGGEQYF
.,TRBV7-9,TRBJ2-5,.,TGTGCCAGCAGCTTAGGCCGTCTCCGGGACCCCGGGTCCCAGTACTTC,CASSLGRLRDPGSQYF
medium-sized,TRBV7-2,TRBJ1-1,TRBD1,TGTGCCAGCAGCTCATCAGGGGGGGCAGCTTTCTTT,CASSSSGGAAFF
.,TRBV12-3/TRBV12-4,TRBJ2-7,.,TGTGCCAGCAGCACGGGACAAAGCTACGAGCAGTACTTC,CASSTGQSYEQYF
medium-sized,TRBV19,TRBJ1-6,.,TGTGCCAGTAGAGGACCAACTATAAATTCACCCCTCCACTTT,CASRGPTINSPLHF
few,TRBV6-2/TRBV6-3,TRBJ2-7,TRBD2,TGTGCCAGCAGTTACCCACCCGGTGTCGCGGGAGGGCCTTGGGAGCAGTACTTC,CASSYPPGVAGGPWEQYF
once,TRBV6-4,TRBJ1-2,.,TGTGCCAGCAGTGCTGGGGAGTCCTATGGCTACTCCTTC,CASSAGESYGYSF
many,TRBV7-3,TRBJ2-5,TRBD2,TGTGCCAGCAGCTTAGGGCCACTAGCGCCACAAGAGACCCAGTACTTC,CASSLGPLAPQETQYF
medium-sized,TRBV20-1,TRBJ2-7,.,TGCAGTGCTAGGGAAGGGGGAGGGGGTATCTACGAGCAGTACTTC,CSAREGGGGIYEQYF
medium-sized,TRBV5-1,TRBJ2-7,.,TGCGCCAGCAGCTTGGGGAAGACCCCCCTCTCCTACGAGCAGTACTTC,CASSLGKTPLSYEQYF
medium-sized,TRBV20-1,TRBJ2-2,TRBD1,TGCAGTGCTTTGCGGACAGGGGCGAACACCGGGGAGCTGTTTTTT,CSALRTGANTGELFF
medium-sized,TRBV19,TRBJ1-2,.,TGTGCCAGTAGGTACCTAGACAGGACCTCCTATGGCTACACCTTC,CASRYLDRTSYGYTF
few,TRBV28,TRBJ2-7,.,TGTGCCAGCGTAAACCCGAATGGAGGGCTTCACTACTTC,CASVNPNGGLHYF
.,TRBV20-1,TRBJ2-7,TRBD2,TGCAGTGCTAGAGGGCAGAGCGGGAGCTCCTACGAGCAGTACTTC,CSARGQSGSSYEQYF
few,TRBV24-1,TRBJ2-7,TRBD2,TGTGCCACCAGTGATGCCGGGACTAGCGTGTACGAGCAGTACTTC,CATSDAGTSVYEQYF
few,TRBV6-2/TRBV6-3,TRBJ1-1,TRBD1,TGTGCCAGCAGCAGGGGGAAGGGGGCGAACACTGAAGCTTTCTTT,CASSRGKGANTEAFF
.,TRBV7-6,TRBJ2-7,.,TGTGCCAGCAGCCCGGCCCCGACATGGTCGGGGATCGAGCAGAACTTC,CASSPAPTWSGIEQNF
many,TRBV5-4,TRBJ2-3,.,TGTGCCAGCAGCCCTCACGGGGGACTGTCACAGTATTTT,CASSPHGGLSQYF
.,TRBV20-1,TRBJ2-1,TRBD2,TGCAGTTTAACCTGGGGGGAGGGCCACAATGAGCAGTTCTTC,CSLTWGEGHNEQFF
many,TRBV7-9,TRBJ2-3,TRBD2,TGTGCCAGCAGCGACGCCGGGACTAGCGGGAGCACAGATACGCAGTATTTT,CASSDAGTSGSTDTQYF
once,TRBV5-1,TRBJ1-6,TRBD1,TGCGCCAGCAGCTTGGTCAGGGGGTTCCTCCTCCACTTT,CASSLVRGFLLHF
medium-sized,TRBV7-9,TRBJ2-1,TRBD1,TGTGCCAGCAGCCCGGGACAGGGGGGCGATGAGCAGTTCTTC,CASSPGQGGDEQFF
medium-sized,TRBV18,TRBJ2-1,TRBD2,TGTGCCAGCTCACCACTAGCGGGAGGGCCTGGCAATGAGCAGTTCTTC,CASSPLAGGPGNEQFF
medium-sized,TRBV24-1,TRBJ2-1,TRBD2,TGTGCCACCAGTGATCCGGGACTAGCGGAAGCCTACAATGAGCAGTTCTTC,CATSDPGLAEAYNEQFF
.,TRBV4-2,TRBJ2-2,.,TGTGCCAGCAGCCAAAAGGACACCGGGGAGCTGTTTTTT,CASSQKDTGELFF
many,TRBV19,TRBJ2-4,TRBD1,TGTGCCAGTAGTACCCCGGGACAGAAAAACATTCAGTACTTC,CASSTPGQKNIQYF
.,TRBV20-1,TRBJ1-4,.,TGCAGTGCTAGAGGTCCCAAAACATCTACCGGGGAAAAACTGTTTTTT,CSARGPKTSTGEKLFF